This TCR beta chain was captured by sequencing in a study of molecular identifiers for immune sequencing clone quantification. Looking at the study overall: Replicates involved a five-way split of RNA from around 20,000 or 100,000 naive CD8 cells, with sequencing of four.

This clonotype appeared many times. Its antigen remains unknown. Regarding the study as a whole: Detection of one spiked Jurkat cell's TCR RNA reportedly worked in more than 850,000 naive cells.

CDR1 is SGHRS and CDR2 is YFSETQ in the germline V gene. Losses at the gene ends were 4 bases for V and 2 bases for J; bases not matched to a gene: 7. CDR3 length: 16 residues. Bulk libraries came from a prior protocol with listed TCR primers. Each CDR3 protein gets one entry after TCRdb re-called the PCR reads with MiXCR. The table has over 70,000 distinct CDR3 sequences, about 23% seen once. The sequenced material came from naive CD8+ T cells from blood, with Jurkat cell RNA spiked in. Noted subset: FACS-sorted CD8+CD4-CCR7+CD45RA+ naive T cells. The V call is TRBV5-1, the J call TRBJ1-3; TRBD1 agrees at 9 bases. The source is a human donor in good health. Some libraries in this study had Jurkat cell RNA spiked in. Here the CDR3 DNA reads TGCGCCAGCAGCGGGACCGGGACAGGGCCTGGAAACACCATATATTTT. This sequence encodes CASSGTGTGPGNTIYF.